This TCR beta chain is drawn from a study of blood T cell repertoires in COVID-19. Across the study: The study drew acute and convalescent COVID-19 samples from the United States, Italy and Spain. From T cells, B-cell-depleted T cells, or PBMCs came the material, which was cDNA or gDNA.

In the original analysis: Amplified reference gene primers provided the basis for estimating nucleated cell counts. Measured with immunoSEQ multiplex PCR; TCRdb has only the in-frame clones, and not every one. The V and J calls and clone size were taken over from that table, and D and trimming were inferred from the DNA. The sample lists some 240,000 clones; around 82% were seen once. Trimming left V 10 bases short and J 3 bases short, with 18 bases between. This CDR3 has 15 residues. The germline V gene encodes CDR1 LNHDA and CDR2 SQIVND (reference sequence). This rearrangement joins TRBV19 to TRBJ2-2; D is possibly TRBD2 (5 bases). The clonotype was recovered from a human donor in a cohort sampled during active COVID-19. Sequencing was done on a sample of peripheral blood. This CDR3 is CATQPGSLHTGELFF. CDR3 sequence (DNA): TGTGCCACACAACCGGGGTCCTTACACACCGGGGAGCTGTTTTTT.